Shown below are 11 T cell receptor beta chains from a single sample sequenced in a study of T cells in Graves' hyperthyroidism and ophthalmopathy. The investigators amplified TCR beta CDR3 regions from RNA transcripts. A set of HTBI primers served as the primers for a first-round RT-PCR of the TCR CDR3. TCRdb redid the calling of the multiplex PCR reads with MiXCR, one entry per CDR3 protein. Of more than 100,000 distinct CDR3 sequences detected, about half appear once; the ten largest clones hold 26%. The sequencing sample was made of blood. These receptors originate from a man aged 40-49 years with Graves' hyperthyroidism.

The chain employs TRBV7-3 and TRBJ1-6; D is uncertain. With 10 bases removed from V and 10 bases from J, the gap between germline ends came to 17 bases. There are 13 residues in the CDR3. Germline values: CDR1 SGHTA, CDR2 FQGTGA. The CDR3 nucleotides are TGTGCCACCCGGCAGGAGGCAAGCTCACCCCTCCACTTT. Amino acids: CATRQEASSPLHF.

This rearrangement joins TRBV7-7 to TRBJ2-1, with D perhaps matching TRBD1 (5 bases). Trimming stripped 5 bases from V and 10 bases from J, with 15 bases between. The CDR3 has 13 amino acids. Germline V gene lookup returns CDR1 SSHAT and CDR2 FNYEAQ (reference sequence). The CDR3 protein is CASSIRVDSEQFF. CDR3 DNA: TGTGCCAGCAGCATCCGGGTCGACAGCGAGCAGTTCTTC.

With regard to this clonotype: A read error may be the cause here, since a much bigger clone is one base away. The rearrangement uses TRBV7-9 and TRBJ2-7, with 8 bases fitting TRBD2. CDR3 length: 18 amino acids. V shed 3 bases and J 1 base; nucleotides not matched to a gene: 14. CDR1 SEHNR and CDR2 FQNEAQ come from the germline V gene (reference sequence). In nucleotides, the CDR3 is TGTGCCAGCAGCTTGGACTTTTCCGGGGGACTAGTTTCCTACGAGCAGTACTTC. Its protein product is CASSLDFSGGLVSYEQYF. The whole variable domain, filled in from reference TRBV7-9 and TRBJ2-7, reads DTGVSQNPRHKITKRGQNVTFRCDPISEHNRLYWYRQTLGQGPEFLTYFQNEAQLEKSRLLSDRFSAERPKGSFSTLEIQRTEQGDSAMYLCASSLDFSGGLVSYEQYFGPGTRLTVT.

This clonotype was seen repeatedly, ten times or more. A much larger clone is a single base away; this may be a read error. This chain links TRBV15 with TRBJ1-4; 10 bases align to TRBD1. Per the germline V gene, CDR1 is LNHNV and CDR2 is YYDKDF (reference sequence). The CDR3 loop spans 14 amino acids. CDR3 sequence: CATSGQGENEELFF. As DNA, the CDR3 is TGTGCCACTAGCGGACAGGGGGAAAATGAAGAACTGTTTTTT. Variable domain in full (rest from reference TRBV15 and TRBJ1-4): DAMVIQNPRYQVTQFGKPVTLSCSQTLNHNVMYWYQQKSSQAPKLLFHYYDKDFNNEADTPDNFQSRRPNTSFCFLDIRSPGLGDTAMYLCATSGQGENEELFFGSGTQLSVL.

The gene calls are TRBV29-1 and TRBJ2-3, with 8 positions matching TRBD1. V shed 4 bases, J shed 5 bases, and the junction held 5 bases outside the gene matches. The CDR3 runs 13 residues. Germline CDR1 is SQVTM and CDR2 is ANQGSEA. As DNA, the CDR3 is TGCAGCGTTGGTTACAGGGGGTTAGATACGCAGTATTTT. Its protein product is CSVGYRGLDTQYF.

The sample holds many counts of this clonotype. J is TRBJ1-6 and V is TRBV11-2; no clear D gene. Germline CDR1 and CDR2: SGHAT and FQNNGV. The V and J ends lost 5 bases and 7 bases respectively, with 15 bases between them. This CDR3 comprises 15 residues. In DNA form, the CDR3 reads TGTGCCAGCAGCCGACTCCACTCCTGGAATTCACCCCTCCACTTT. Amino acids: CASSRLHSWNSPLHF.

V gene TRBV2 combines with J gene TRBJ1-2; TRBD1 matches 7 bases. The CDR3 is 15 amino acids. Germline trimming cut 7 bases from V and 3 bases from J; bases unmatched to any gene: 11. CDR1 is SNHLY, CDR2 FYNNEI, per germline. The CDR3 nucleotides are TGTGCCAGCACCGAAGGGGGCTGGGACCACTATGGCTACACCTTC. Amino acids: CASTEGGWDHYGYTF. Looking up the rest from reference TRBV2 and TRBJ1-2 gives the full variable domain: EPEVTQTPSHQVTQMGQEVILRCVPISNHLYFYWYRQILGQKVEFLVSFYNNEISEKSEIFDDQFSVERPDGSNFTLKIRSTKLEDSAMYFCASTEGGWDHYGYTFGSGTRLTVV.

This clonotype was observed many times. This chain links TRBV24-1 with TRBJ2-1; 14 bases line up with TRBD2. J gave up 8 bases and V 2 bases, and 4 bases lay outside the gene matches. CDR3 length equals 16 residues. Germline V lookup: CDR1 KGHDR, CDR2 SFDVKD. The CDR3, as DNA: TGTGCCACCAGTGATTCCGGGACTAGCGGGGGCTATGAGCAGTTCTTC. Its translation is CATSDSGTSGGYEQFF.

This clonotype has ten or more counts. The chain employs TRBV11-2 and TRBJ2-5, with 7 bases lining up with TRBD2. Germline CDR1 reads SGHAT; CDR2 reads FQNNGV. The CDR3 is 16 amino acids. The junction had 10 bases not matched to a gene; V was cut back by 3 bases and J by 3 bases. The CDR3 coding sequence is TGTGCCAGCAGCTTCCTGGCCGGGGGAGGGGAAGAGACCCAGTACTTC. Amino acids: CASSFLAGGGEETQYF.

This clonotype was detected many times. The chain joins TRBV9 to TRBJ1-2; possibly TRBD1 for D (5 bases). This CDR3 has 14 residues. V lost 2 bases, J lost 5 bases, and 13 bases lay in between. Germline V CDR1 and CDR2: SGDLS, YYNGEE. The CDR3 DNA reads TGTGCCAGCAGCGTTTGGGGCACTCTATATGGCTACACCTTC. This codes for CASSVWGTLYGYTF.

V gene TRBV6-4 combines with J gene TRBJ2-6; D ambiguous. CDR3 length: 17 residues. The V end lost 6 bases, the J end lost 0 bases, and 15 bases lay between the germline ends. Germline V gene lookup returns CDR1 MRHNA and CDR2 SNTAGT. The CDR3 is CASRGLAGNSGANVLTF. CDR3 nucleotide sequence: TGTGCCAGCAGGGGTTTGGCAGGCAACTCTGGGGCCAACGTCCTGACTTTC.